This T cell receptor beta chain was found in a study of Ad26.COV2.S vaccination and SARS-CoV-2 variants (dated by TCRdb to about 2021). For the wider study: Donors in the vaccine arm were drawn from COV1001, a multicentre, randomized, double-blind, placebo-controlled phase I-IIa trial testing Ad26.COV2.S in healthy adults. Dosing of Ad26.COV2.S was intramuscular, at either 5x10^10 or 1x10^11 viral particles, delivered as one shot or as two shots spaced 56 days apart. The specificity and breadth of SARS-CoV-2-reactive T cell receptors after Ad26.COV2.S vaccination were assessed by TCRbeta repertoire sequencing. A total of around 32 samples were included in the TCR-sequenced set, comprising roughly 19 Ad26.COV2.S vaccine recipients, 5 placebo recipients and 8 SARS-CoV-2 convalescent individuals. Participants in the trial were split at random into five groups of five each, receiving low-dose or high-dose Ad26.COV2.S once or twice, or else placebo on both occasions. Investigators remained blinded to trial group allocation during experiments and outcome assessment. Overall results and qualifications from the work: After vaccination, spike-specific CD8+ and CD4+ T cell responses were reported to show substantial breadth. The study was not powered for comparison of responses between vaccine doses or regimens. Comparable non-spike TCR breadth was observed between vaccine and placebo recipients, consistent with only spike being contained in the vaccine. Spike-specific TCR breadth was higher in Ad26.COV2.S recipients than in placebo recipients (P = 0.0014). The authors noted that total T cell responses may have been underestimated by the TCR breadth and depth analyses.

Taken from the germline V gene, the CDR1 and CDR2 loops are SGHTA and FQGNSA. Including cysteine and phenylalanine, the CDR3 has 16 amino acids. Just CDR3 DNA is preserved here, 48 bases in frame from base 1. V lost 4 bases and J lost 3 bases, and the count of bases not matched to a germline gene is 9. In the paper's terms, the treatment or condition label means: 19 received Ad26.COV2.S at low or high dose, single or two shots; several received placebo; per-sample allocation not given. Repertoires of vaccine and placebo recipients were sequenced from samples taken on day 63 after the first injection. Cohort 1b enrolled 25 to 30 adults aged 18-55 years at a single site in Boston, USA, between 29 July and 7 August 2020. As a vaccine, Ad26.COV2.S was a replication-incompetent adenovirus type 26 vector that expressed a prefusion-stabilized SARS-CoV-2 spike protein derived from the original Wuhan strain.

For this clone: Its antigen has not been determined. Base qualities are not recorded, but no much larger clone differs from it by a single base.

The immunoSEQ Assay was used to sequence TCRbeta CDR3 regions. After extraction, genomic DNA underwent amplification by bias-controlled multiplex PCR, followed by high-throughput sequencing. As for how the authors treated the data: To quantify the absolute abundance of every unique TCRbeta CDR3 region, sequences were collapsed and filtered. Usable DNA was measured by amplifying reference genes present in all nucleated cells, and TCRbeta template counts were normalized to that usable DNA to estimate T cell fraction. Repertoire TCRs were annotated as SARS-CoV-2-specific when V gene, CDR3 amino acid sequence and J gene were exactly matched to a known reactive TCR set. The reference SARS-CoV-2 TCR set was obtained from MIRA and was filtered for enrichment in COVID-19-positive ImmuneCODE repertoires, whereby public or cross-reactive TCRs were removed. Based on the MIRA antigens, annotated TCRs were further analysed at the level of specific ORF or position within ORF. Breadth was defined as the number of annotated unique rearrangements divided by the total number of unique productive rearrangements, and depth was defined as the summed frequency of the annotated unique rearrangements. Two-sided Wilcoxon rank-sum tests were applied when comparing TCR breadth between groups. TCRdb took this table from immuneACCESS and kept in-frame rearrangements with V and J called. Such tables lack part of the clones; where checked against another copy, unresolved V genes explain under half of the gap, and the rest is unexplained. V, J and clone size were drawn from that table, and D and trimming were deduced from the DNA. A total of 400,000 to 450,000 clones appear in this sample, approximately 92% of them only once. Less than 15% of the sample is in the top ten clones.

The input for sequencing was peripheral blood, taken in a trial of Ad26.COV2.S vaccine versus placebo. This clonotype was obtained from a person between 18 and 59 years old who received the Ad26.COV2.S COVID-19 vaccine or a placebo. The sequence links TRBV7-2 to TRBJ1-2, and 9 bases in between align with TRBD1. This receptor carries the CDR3 CASSSIGQGLDYGYTF. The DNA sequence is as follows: TGTGCCAGCAGCTCCATTGGACAGGGGTTGGACTATGGCTACACCTTC.